Presented here are 5 T cell receptor beta chains from one specimen sequenced in a study of STAT5B mutations in CD4+ large granular lymphocyte leukemia. TCRdb's table, derived via immunoSEQ multiplex PCR, lists solely in-frame clones and lacks some. The data show about 33,000 clones, 87% seen once. The sample comprised CD4+ T cells from blood buffy coats. Receptor source: a human donor in good health.

The V gene is TRBV2, the J gene TRBJ2-2; 11 nucleotides match TRBD2. J gave up 5 bases and V 7 bases, and 3 bases lay outside the gene matches. Germline-derived CDR1 and CDR2 are SNHLY and FYNNEI. The CDR3 is made up of 14 amino acids. The CDR3 sequence is CASKVAGGTGELFF. CDR3 bases: TGTGCCAGCAAGGTAGCGGGAGGGACCGGGGAGCTGTTTTTT.

This clone was seen just once. The V gene is TRBV19, the J gene TRBJ1-2; 9 bases align to TRBD1. Germline V CDR1 and CDR2: LNHDA, SQIVND (reference sequence). Trimming cost V 6 bases and J 8 bases; bases outside gene matches: 7. CDR3 length: 13 residues. CDR3 nucleotide sequence: TGTGCCAGTAGCCGGGGACAGGGTAACGGCTACACCTTC. It yields the protein CASSRGQGNGYTF.

This clone was recorded once. The chain employs TRBV10-1 and TRBJ2-2, with 10 nucleotides matching TRBD2. V shed 6 bases, J shed 4 bases, and the junction held 5 bases outside the gene matches. The germline gives CDR1 WNHNN, CDR2 SYGVQD (reference sequence). The CDR3 runs 15 residues. The CDR3 DNA is TGCGCCAGCAGCCCCAGCGGGAGGGCCACCGGGGAGCTGTTTTTT. Translating it yields CASSPSGRATGELFF.

This clone was observed once. This sequence joins TRBV6-5 and TRBJ1-2; no definite D call. The V gene lost 0 bases and the J gene lost 8 bases, with 16 bases spanning the gap. Germline V gene sequence: CDR1 MNHEY, CDR2 SVGAGI. This CDR3 has 15 residues. This CDR3 reads CASSYSPFPIGGYTF. The CDR3, as DNA: TGTGCCAGCAGTTACTCGCCGTTCCCAATTGGGGGCTACACCTTC.

The chain is built from TRBV4-1 and TRBJ1-1; D is uncertain. The V gene's germline CDR1 is MGHRA and CDR2 YSYEKL. The CDR3 consists of 17 residues. Trimming pared 0 bases from V and 0 bases from J, leaving 14 bases between. CDR3 nucleotide sequence: TGCGCCAGCAGCCAAGATAAGGTACGAGGCATGAACACTGAAGCTTTCTTT. Amino acids: CASSQDKVRGMNTEAFF.